This passage covers 26 T cell receptor beta chains from one sample sequenced in a study of beta chain features in type 1 diabetes. Expressed TCRB transcripts were sequenced because the isolated RNA had all been reverse transcribed beforehand. The assay was immunoSEQ multiplex PCR, and TCRdb's table has in-frame clones only and misses some. The data hold 130,000 or so clones, with 17% observed a single time. Study-level results: People with Type 1 diabetes carried modestly yet significantly shorter TCRB CDR3s in all four CD4+ subsets.

Their antigens remain unidentified. Sequencing input: central memory CD4+ T cells from blood. These receptors all stem from a man aged 18 to 35 with type 1 diabetes.

This clone was seen more than once but under ten times. CDR3 coding DNA: TGTGCCAGCTCACCCGGCGGAGCGAGGGCTGGAAACACCATATATTTT. Translating gives CASSPGGARAGNTIYF. The rearrangement links TRBV18 to TRBJ1-3; no firm D call. Trimming shortened V by 3 bases and J by 2 bases, and 14 bases separated the two germline ends. The CDR3 has 16 amino acids. Germline loops: CDR1 KGHSH, CDR2 LQKENI.

V is TRBV4-2 and J is TRBJ2-2, with 9 bases identical to TRBD1. The V and J ends lost 6 bases and 0 bases, in that order; junction bases with no gene match: 5. The CDR3 extends over 16 amino acids. CDR1 LGHNA and CDR2 YNFKEQ come from the germline V gene. CDR3 DNA sequence: TGTGCCAGCAGGGCCGGACAGGGGTCGAACACCGGGGAGCTGTTTTTT. It translates to CASRAGQGSNTGELFF.

In this sample, this clone turned up a few times. The V gene is TRBV18, the J gene TRBJ2-1, with D possibly being TRBD2 (6 bases). Deletions cut 6 bases from V and 3 bases from J, with 18 bases between. CDR1 and CDR2 from the germline V gene are KGHSH and LQKENI. The CDR3 is made up of 16 amino acids. The CDR3 DNA follows: TGTGCCAGCTCTTCCCGAGCGGGTCCCAACTACAATGAGCAGTTCTTC. Translating it yields CASSSRAGPNYNEQFF.

This clone was seen only once. It may be a read error: a sequence one base away is much more abundant. V and J are TRBV2 and TRBJ1-6; 9 bases agree with TRBD1. This CDR3 comprises 14 residues. V was clipped by 6 bases and J by 10 bases; unmatched bases: 7. Germline CDR1 is SNHLY and CDR2 is FYNNEI. In DNA form, the CDR3 reads TGTGCCAGCAGCTCGGGACAGGGAGACTCACCCCTCCACTTT. Its protein product is CASSSGQGDSPLHF.

This clone was recorded a few times. V and J are TRBV28 and TRBJ2-3; D remains unclear. This CDR3 spans 11 amino acids. V dropped 7 bases and J dropped 2 bases, with 4 bases sitting between them. CDR1 MDHEN and CDR2 SYDVKM come from the germline V gene. CDR3 residues: CASKDTDTQYF. As DNA, the CDR3 is TGTGCCAGCAAAGACACAGATACGCAGTATTTT. Combining the CDR3 with reference TRBV28 and TRBJ2-3 gives the whole variable domain DVKVTQSSRYLVKRTGEKVFLECVQDMDHENMFWYRQDPGLGLRLIYFSYDVKMKEKGDIPEGYSVSREKKERFSLILESASTNQTSMYLCASKDTDTQYFGPGTRLTVL.

The gene calls are TRBV30 and TRBJ2-3, with a weak D call TRBD2 (6 bases). Germline V CDR1 and CDR2: GTSNPN, SVGIG (reference sequence). The CDR3 consists of 16 residues. V was pared by 0 bases and J by 1 base, with 14 bases between. CDR3 DNA sequence: TGTGCCTGGAGTGTCCTATCCGGGACTCGCACAGATACGCAGTATTTT. It is translated as CAWSVLSGTRTDTQYF.

This rearrangement joins TRBV7-2 to TRBJ1-5, with D possibly being TRBD1 (6 bases). Germline CDR1 and CDR2: SGHTA and FQGNSA. V lost 7 bases to trimming and J lost 7 bases, with 14 bases between them. The CDR3 consists of 13 residues. Here the CDR3 DNA reads TGTGCCAGCACCTGGACAGTTGAGCAGCCCCAGCATTTT. Amino acids: CASTWTVEQPQHF.

By sample share, this clone is medium-sized. The chain links TRBV30 to TRBJ2-7; TRBD2 agrees at 15 bases. Per the germline V gene, CDR1 is GTSNPN and CDR2 is SVGIG (reference sequence). The CDR3 is made up of 17 amino acids. The trim removed 4 bases at V and 0 bases at J, leaving 7 bases unmatched. Here the CDR3 reads CAWMYPGLAGGSYEQYF. The DNA for the CDR3 is TGTGCCTGGATGTACCCGGGACTAGCGGGAGGCTCCTACGAGCAGTACTTC.

The sample holds many counts of this clone. The rearrangement joins TRBV27 to TRBJ2-3, with 9 bases fitting TRBD1. V lost 2 bases and J lost 0; bases outside the gene matches: 3. Germline values: CDR1 MNHEY, CDR2 SMNVEV (reference sequence). The CDR3 extends over 16 amino acids. The CDR3 spells CASSLPDRGSTDTQYF. The CDR3 nucleotides read TGTGCCAGCAGTTTACCCGACAGGGGGAGCACAGATACGCAGTATTTT.

As concerns this clone: Compared with germline, one end of the junction differs, possibly owing to a read error. The chain is built from TRBV6-1 and TRBJ1-1; D remains unclear. CDR3 length: 14 amino acids. From germline, CDR1 is MNHNS and CDR2 SASEGT. The CDR3: CAISEFGRSTEAFF. In DNA form, the CDR3 reads TGTGCCATCAGTGAGTTTGGGAGGTCCACTGAAGCTTTCTTT.

The genes are TRBV18 and TRBJ2-3; no clear D. The CDR3 covers 14 residues. Germline CDR1 is KGHSH and CDR2 is LQKENI. Deletions cut 3 bases from V and 5 bases from J, with 12 bases between. CDR3 region: CASSPGFLGDTQYF. DNA for the CDR3: TGTGCCAGCTCACCCGGCTTCTTGGGAGATACGCAGTATTTT.

This clone was found a few times. The chain joins TRBV2 to TRBJ2-5; TRBD1 matches 10 bases. Germline V lookup: CDR1 SNHLY, CDR2 FYNNEI. The V and J ends lost 5 bases and 3 bases, in that order; junction bases with no gene match: 6. The CDR3 sequence is 15 residues long. The CDR3 DNA is TGTGCCAGCAGTAACACCGGGACAGGGGAAGAGACCCAGTACTTC. Amino acid sequence: CASSNTGTGEETQYF.

About this clone itself: This likely stems from a read error, as it lies one base from a far larger clone. The chain recombines TRBV29-1 with TRBJ1-2; D is undetermined. The germline V and J ends were trimmed by 6 bases and 6 bases, with 14 bases remaining between them. The CDR3 loop spans 12 amino acids. CDR1 SQVTM and CDR2 ANQGSEA come from the germline V gene. The CDR3 nucleotides read TGCAGCGTACAGCGGCTAAGGGATGGCTACACCTTC. Encoded protein: CSVQRLRDGYTF.

This clone was counted only a few times. V is TRBV27 and J is TRBJ1-2, with TRBD1 identical over 7 bases. This CDR3 has 14 amino acids. Germline V gene data show CDR1 as MNHEY and CDR2 as SMNVEV (reference sequence). V was pared by 6 bases and J by 2 bases, with 6 bases of the junction left unmatched. The CDR3 sequence: CASRPDRLNYGYTF. The CDR3 DNA sequence: TGTGCCAGCAGACCGGACAGGTTGAACTATGGCTACACCTTC.

This sequence joins TRBV25-1 and TRBJ2-7, with TRBD2 matching 16 bases. CDR3 length: 15 amino acids. Unmatched junction bases numbered 1, after V lost 6 bases and J lost 2 bases. Germline CDR1 is MGHDK and CDR2 is SYGVNS. This CDR3 reads CASRGLAGGAYEQYF. In DNA form, the CDR3 reads TGTGCCAGCAGGGGACTAGCGGGAGGGGCCTACGAGCAGTACTTC.

A word on this clone: In the same sample, other DNA sequences code for this CDR3. The chain is built from TRBV9 and TRBJ2-5; a possible D gene is TRBD2 (5 bases). V dropped 3 bases and J dropped 0 bases, with 9 bases sitting between them. The length of the CDR3 is 14 residues. Germline loops: CDR1 SGDLS, CDR2 YYNGEE. The CDR3 loop reads CASSGGQNQETQYF. CDR3 sequence (DNA): TGTGCCAGCAGCGGCGGGCAGAACCAAGAGACCCAGTACTTC.

This clone was recorded at least ten times. This chain uses TRBV30 with TRBJ2-5; 11 positions agree with TRBD1. The CDR3 contains 14 residues. V gave up 4 bases and J gave up 5 bases; unmatched junction bases: 6. The germline CDR1 and CDR2 sequences are GTSNPN and SVGIG (reference sequence). CDR3 sequence: CAWTGQGAWETQYF. The CDR3 DNA reads TGTGCCTGGACTGGACAGGGGGCGTGGGAGACCCAGTACTTC.

This clone has only a few counts. CDR3 amino acids: CASRRPGSLGGLGYTF. The CDR3 region has the DNA TGCGCCAGCAGGCGACCCGGGAGCCTCGGGGGGCTCGGCTACACCTTC. The chain has TRBV4-1 and TRBJ1-2; a possible D gene is TRBD1 (6 bases). Germline V gives CDR1 MGHRA, CDR2 YSYEKL. Deletions cut 6 bases from V and 8 bases from J, with 25 bases between. The CDR3 has 16 amino acids.

This chain connects TRBV5-6 to TRBJ2-1; D remains unclear. The CDR3 is made up of 11 amino acids. Germline assignment: CDR1 SGHDT and CDR2 YYEEEE. The V gene lost 1 base and the J gene lost 10 bases, with 6 bases spanning the gap. The CDR3 DNA reads as TGTGCCAGCAGCTTGCAACTGGAGCAGTTCTTC. This codes for CASSLQLEQFF.

The chain recombines TRBV11-3 with TRBJ2-4, with 11 bases that match TRBD1. This CDR3 has 13 amino acids. CDR1 and CDR2 (germline): SGHNT, YENEEA. With 4 bases clipped from V and 11 bases from J, the junction kept 4 bases outside the gene matches. CDR3 in DNA: TGTGCCAGCAGCTCAGGACAGGGGGCTTTTCAGTACTTC. It codes for CASSSGQGAFQYF.

This chain joins TRBV7-2 and TRBJ1-5; 9 bases align to TRBD1. The V and J ends lost 5 bases and 6 bases, in that order; junction bases with no gene match: 5. Germline-derived CDR1 and CDR2 are SGHTA and FQGNSA. The length of the CDR3 is 14 residues. The CDR3 nucleotides are TGTGCCAGCAGCGGCACAGGGGGCCTTCAGCCCCAGCATTTT. Residues: CASSGTGGLQPQHF.

V is TRBV6-5 and J is TRBJ1-2, with 7 nucleotides matching TRBD1. The CDR3 runs 12 residues. Per the germline V gene, CDR1 is MNHEY and CDR2 is SVGAGI. Trimming took 5 bases from V and 3 from J; bases not matched to a gene: 0. CDR3 amino acids: CASSGTDYGYTF. As DNA, the CDR3 is TGTGCCAGCAGTGGGACAGACTATGGCTACACCTTC.

This clone was counted ten times or more. The chain employs TRBV2 and TRBJ1-4; D is unclear. V was cut by 4 bases and J by 12 bases, with 9 bases left in between. This CDR3 has 11 amino acids. Germline values: CDR1 SNHLY, CDR2 FYNNEI. The DNA for the CDR3 is TGTGCCAGCAGTGGCGCGAGGGAACTGTTTTTT. Translated: CASSGARELFF.

This chain connects TRBV28 to TRBJ1-2; 12 bases agree with TRBD1. The CDR3 extends over 15 amino acids. V trimming: 3 bases; J trimming: 7 bases; junction bases outside the gene matches: 6. Germline CDR1 is MDHEN and CDR2 is SYDVKM. Written as DNA, the CDR3 is TGTGCCAGCAGTTTCCTGGGACAGGGGGCGCCTGGCTACACCTTC. This gives the protein CASSFLGQGAPGYTF.

This clone was picked up many times. The J gene is TRBJ2-3, the V gene TRBV7-3; tentatively, D is TRBD1 (6 bases). Germline V gene data show CDR1 as SGHTA and CDR2 as FQGTGA. The CDR3 runs 17 residues. Trimming shortened V by 2 bases and J by 2 bases, and 17 bases separated the two germline ends. This chain's CDR3 is CASSLQGTRGPTDTQYF. DNA for the CDR3: TGTGCCAGCAGCTTACAAGGGACACGAGGGCCCACAGATACGCAGTATTTT.

The table lists this clone with a few counts. The rearrangement links TRBV2 to TRBJ2-2; D is uncertain. Trimming took 2 bases from V and 4 from J, leaving 20 bases between them. Looked up from germline, CDR1 is SNHLY and CDR2 is FYNNEI. The CDR3 consists of 18 residues. CDR3 sequence reads: CASSENRAGSPGTGELFF. CDR3 nucleotides: TGTGCCAGCAGTGAAAATCGGGCCGGTAGCCCCGGCACCGGGGAGCTGTTTTTT.